This record looks at one T cell receptor beta chain sequence and its context. Germline CDR1 reads MDHEN; CDR2 reads SYDVKM. The CDR3 has 14 residues. V lost 2 bases and J 8 bases, leaving 15 bases between the germline ends. Original methodology: Estimation of nucleated cell counts relied on the amplification of reference gene primers. The table came from immunoSEQ multiplex PCR; TCRdb's copy has only in-frame clones and leaves some out. The V and J calls and the clone size are those of that table, but D and trimming were determined from the DNA. The table has roughly 320,000 clones, around 89% seen once. The sample originates from a study of blood T cell repertoires in COVID-19. Study in general: Acute-phase and convalescent COVID-19 samples originated in the United States, Italy and Spain. In each case, the material was cDNA or gDNA derived from T cells, B-cell-depleted T cells, or PBMCs.

The V call is TRBV28, the J call TRBJ1-2; the D is unclear. This sequence was found in a woman aged 45 to 65 with COVID-19, enrolled during active disease. Sequenced input: peripheral blood. CDR3: CASSLGRDPKGYTF. The DNA for the CDR3 is TGTGCCAGCAGTTTAGGCCGGGATCCGAAGGGCTACACCTTC.